Sequencing of this T cell receptor beta chain was carried out in a study of blood T cell repertoires in COVID-19 (TCRdb year 2020). Some background on the complete study: Collaborator samples came from the United States, Italy and Spain and covered acute and convalescent phases of COVID-19. The material from the prospective study consisted of cDNA or gDNA derived from T cells, B-cell-depleted T cells, or PBMCs. The dataset comprised deeply sampled blood TCRbeta repertoires from subjects exposed to, actively infected with, or recovered from COVID-19. The repertoires were released in a freely available public database meant as a resource for research on the immune response to SARS-CoV-2. Samples came from the ongoing ImmuneRACE study (first 160 participants) plus 1,254 subjects from 6 global collaborators. Nearly every sample came with metadata listing a de-identified subject ID, COVID-19 status, age in years and sex. Where available, HLA class I and class II types were obtained from metadata supplied by the sample provider rather than from assay-based typing.

Summary of the overall study and its limitations: The quantity of clinical and demographic metadata differed by source and by participant and was supplied without curation.

The collaborating institutions used their own protocols to collect whole blood in K2EDTA tubes. For TCRbeta analysis, collaborators shipped samples as frozen whole blood, isolated PBMCs, or DNA extracted from either of those sample types. The immunoSEQ Assay, a bias-controlled multiplex PCR, was used to amplify TCRbeta CDR3 regions from genomic DNA. The study's own analysis went as follows. The number of nucleated cells in each sample was estimated by amplification of reference gene primers within the assay. To quantify the absolute abundance of each unique TCRbeta CDR3 rearrangement, sequence reads were collapsed and filtered. Productive Simpson clonality was computed per sample as the square root of Simpson's diversity index over productive rearrangements. The source is immuneACCESS, and TCRdb retained only in-frame sequences with V and J called. Part of the clones is not carried over; for the studies checked, unresolved V genes explain less than half of this, and the remainder is unexplained. V, J and clone size are taken as reported in that table, and D and trimming were inferred from the DNA itself. Counted in this sample were 45,000 or so clones; roughly 90% of them appeared once. Roughly an eighth of the sample is in the top ten clones.

In the case of this clone: There is no known antigen for this receptor. Per-nucleotide qualities are absent, and no much larger clonotype sits a single base away.

Inclusive of the bounding cysteine and phenylalanine, the CDR3 is 13 residues long. CDR3 DNA only is kept here, 39 bases in frame from base 1. The germline V gene encodes CDR1 LNHDA and CDR2 SQIVND (reference sequence). The clonotype was recovered from a human donor in a cohort sampled during active COVID-19. The sample consisted of peripheral blood. The chain is encoded by TRBV19 joined to TRBJ1-5; TRBD1 could be the D gene, as 5 bases match. The nucleotide sequence is TGTGCTTCCAGGGATTTCGGCAATCAGCCCCAGCATTTT. Its translation is CASRDFGNQPQHF.